The clone carrying this T cell receptor (beta chain) was detected a few times. This sample was included in a study of human T cells and chemical hapten exposure. Time point defined: healthy volunteer bleed at 2 weeks. The study extracted total RNA from unfractionated whole blood. Individual cDNA molecules in this library carried unique molecular identifiers. TCRdb reprocessed the RACE reads with MiXCR, giving one entry per CDR3 protein. The repertoire holds around 31,000 distinct CDR3 sequences, with nearly 7.5% as singletons. Sequencing was done on a sample of whole blood. This receptor was identified in a human donor in good health. Some clones in this sample may be carry-over from other donors' samples.

CDR3: CSAKEGSNQPQHF. CDR3 nucleotide sequence: TGCAGTGCTAAAGAAGGGAGCAATCAGCCCCAGCATTTT. This chain connects TRBV20-1 to TRBJ1-5, with no clear D. The CDR3 runs 13 residues. Germline CDR1 DFQATT, CDR2 SNEGSKA (reference sequence). V lost 4 bases and J lost 1, with 8 bases in between.